Listed below are T cell receptor beta chains from one sample, sequenced in a study of cytomegalovirus exposure and HLA in healthy donors. Profiled with immunoSEQ multiplex PCR; TCRdb holds only in-frame clones, not every one. Among 150,000 to 200,000 clones listed, around 68% were seen once. Sequenced material: PBMCs. These receptors were taken from a girl under 18 in good health and CMV-seronegative. Each CDR3 is given with its conserved first and last residue. A D gene is named only where the DNA matches it firmly. Not every row has a clone size; where given, it reads once, few, many or a size class.

TRBJ2-1 | TRBV6-5 | . | . | TGTGCCAGCAGTTTCGACAGCTACAATGAGCAGTTCTTC | CASSFDSYNEQFF
TRBJ2-7 | TRBV23-1 | . | . | TGCGCCAGCACCGTTAGGAGGCAGGGGCCCTACGAGCAGTACTTC | CASTVRRQGPYEQYF
TRBJ1-2 | TRBV27 | . | . | TGTGCCAGCAGGAATCTAGGGGGTTATGGCTACACCTTC | CASRNLGGYGYTF
TRBJ2-3 | TRBV5-1 | . | . | TGCGCCAGCAGCTTGGGCAGGGGCACAGATACGCAGTATTTT | CASSLGRGTDTQYF
TRBJ2-2 | TRBV15 | . | once | TGTGCCACCAGCAGAGAACGAATAGCGGCAGTACCCGGGGAGCTGTTTTTT | CATSRERIAAVPGELFF
TRBJ2-1 | TRBV7-9 | . | once | TGTGCCAGCAGCTCGGGGGGCTCTTCCTACAATGAGCAGTTCTTC | CASSSGGSSYNEQFF
TRBJ1-6 | TRBV2 | . | . | TGTGCCAGCAGTGAAGACCCTGCGAGGAATTCACCCCTCCACTTT | CASSEDPARNSPLHF
TRBJ2-6 | TRBV29-1 | TRBD2 | . | TGCAGCGTTGAAGAAGCGGGGGGGGCCAACGTCCTGACTTTC | CSVEEAGGANVLTF
TRBJ1-5 | TRBV19 | TRBD1 | . | TGTGCCACTGCCGGGACAGGGGATCAGCCCCAGCATTTT | CATAGTGDQPQHF
TRBJ2-7 | TRBV6-1 | TRBD2 | once | TGTGCCAGCAGTTTCACCGGGGAGGGGAGCTACGAGCAGTACTTC | CASSFTGEGSYEQYF
TRBJ2-1 | TRBV19 | TRBD2 | . | TGTGCCAGTAGTAACCTTGCTAGCGGGGGGACCTACAATGAGCAGTTCTTC | CASSNLASGGTYNEQFF
TRBJ1-1 | TRBV27 | . | . | TGTGCCAGCAGTCCTCCCCGGACAGATCTGGGCACTGAAGCTTTCTTT | CASSPPRTDLGTEAFF
TRBJ1-1 | TRBV2 | . | . | TGTGCCAGCGCACCCTCCAGGACTGAGAATGAAGCTTTCTTT | CASAPSRTENEAFF
TRBJ2-2 | TRBV5-1 | . | few | TGCGCCAGCAGCATAACCTTGGCCTCCGGGGAGCTGTTTTTT | CASSITLASGELFF
TRBJ1-1 | TRBV29-1 | . | . | TGCAGCGTGGAGAGCGCGCACACTGAAGCTTTCTTT | CSVESAHTEAFF
TRBJ1-2 | TRBV6-5 | TRBD1 | . | TGTGCCAGCAGCAACGACAGGGTAGGGTATGGCTACACCTTC | CASSNDRVGYGYTF
TRBJ2-2 | TRBV30 | . | . | TGTGCCTGGAAGAGTAACCCGTTAAACACCGGGGAGCTGTTTTTT | CAWKSNPLNTGELFF
TRBJ2-6 | TRBV20-1 | . | . | TGCAGTGCTAGAGGGACAAACCTCCTGACTTTC | CSARGTNLLTF
TRBJ2-1 | TRBV10-3 | TRBD1 | . | TGTGCCATCAGAAAGGGGCAGGGGGCGGGTAATGAGCAGTTCTTC | CAIRKGQGAGNEQFF
TRBJ2-7 | TRBV9 | TRBD2 | . | TGTGCCAGCAGCGGTAGCGGGGGAACCTACGAGCAGTACTTC | CASSGSGGTYEQYF
TRBJ1-1 | TRBV29-1 | TRBD1 | . | TGCAGCGTTGAAGAACAGGGGGACACTGAAGCTTTCTTT | CSVEEQGDTEAFF
TRBJ1-1 | TRBV7-2 | TRBD1 | . | TGTGCCACCGATGAGGGGACAGATAACACTGAAGCTTTCTTT | CATDEGTDNTEAFF
TRBJ1-2 | TRBV19 | . | . | TGTGCCAGTAGCCCCCCTATGTGGGGCTACACCTTC | CASSPPMWGYTF
TRBJ2-3 | TRBV2 | TRBD1 | . | TGTGCCAGCAGGTTGGACAGGGGGCATTTGGATACGCAGTATTTT | CASRLDRGHLDTQYF
TRBJ2-4 | TRBV2 | TRBD2 | . | TGTGCGCGGGGGGGCGACACTAAAAACATTCAGTACTTC | CARGGDTKNIQYF
TRBJ2-5 | TRBV7-6 | . | . | TGTGCCAGCAGGGCAGGAATCAGGGGCCCAGGCATCCGGGAGACCCAGTACTTC | CASRAGIRGPGIRETQYF
TRBJ2-4 | TRBV7-9 | . | . | TGTGCCAGCAGCTTAGAGACGGGGGGCCCGTACTTC | CASSLETGGPYF
TRBJ1-2 | TRBV25-1 | . | . | TGTGCCAGCAGCGATATAAGAGGAGGCTACACCTTC | CASSDIRGGYTF
TRBJ1-6 | TRBV11-2 | . | . | TGTGCCAGCAGCTTAGATGGAGTTGGAAAGGGGCGAATCGGTTCACCCCTCCACTTT | CASSLDGVGKGRIGSPLHF
TRBJ2-1 | TRBV4-1 | TRBD1 | . | TGCGCCAGCAGCTCCGGGACAGAATACAATGAGCAGTTCTTC | CASSSGTEYNEQFF
TRBJ2-7 | TRBV27 | TRBD2 | . | TGTGCCAGCAGTTTCCCCCTAGCGGGGCTCTACGAGCAGTACTTC | CASSFPLAGLYEQYF
TRBJ1-3 | TRBV21-1 | . | . | TGTGCCATTAGGACGGGGGGGATTCCCGGAAACACCATATATTTT | CAIRTGGIPGNTIYF
TRBJ2-5 | TRBV15 | . | few | TGTGCCACCAGCAGAGGCCAGGGCCAAGAGACCCAGTACTTC | CATSRGQGQETQYF
TRBJ2-7 | TRBV28 | . | . | TGTGCCAGCGTAGCTGGCTCCTACGAGCAGTACTTC | CASVAGSYEQYF
TRBJ1-6 | TRBV6-1 | . | . | TGTGCCAGCATTGATCGGGGGGCAGGTAATTCACCCCTCCACTTT | CASIDRGAGNSPLHF
TRBJ1-1 | TRBV5-1 | . | . | TGCGCCAGCAGCTACACAGGCATGAACACTGAAGCTTTCTTT | CASSYTGMNTEAFF
TRBJ1-1 | TRBV30 | . | . | TGTGCCTGGGGTATAACTCCGGGCACTGAAGCTTTCTTT | CAWGITPGTEAFF
TRBJ1-1 | TRBV7-9 | TRBD1 | . | TGTGCCAGTCGACAGGGTATGAACACTGAAGCTTTCTTT | CASRQGMNTEAFF
TRBJ1-1 | TRBV7-9 | . | . | TGTGCCAGCAGCTCGGGGTCAGGCACTGAAGCTTTCTTT | CASSSGSGTEAFF
TRBJ1-2 | TRBV6-1 | . | . | TGTGCCAGCACCCAACGCACGGTTAACTATGGCTACACCTTC | CASTQRTVNYGYTF
TRBJ1-1 | TRBV16 | . | . | TGTGCCAGCAGCCAATCGCGTGATAGCGGTGAAGCTTTCTTT | CASSQSRDSGEAFF
TRBJ1-2 | TRBV5-1 | . | . | TGCGCCAGCAGCTCGTTCTATGGCTACACCTTC | CASSSFYGYTF
TRBJ1-6 | TRBV27 | . | . | TGTGCCAGCAGTCCCTTGACTTTTAATTCACCCCTCCACTTT | CASSPLTFNSPLHF
TRBJ2-2 | TRBV19 | TRBD2 | . | TGTGCCAGCCCCCAGGGGCGGGGGGGGCGGGTTGGGGCGCTGTTTTTT | CASPQGRGGRVGALFF
TRBJ2-1 | TRBV12-5 | . | . | TGTGCTAGTGGTTTGGGGTCGGGGAACTCCTACAATGAGCAGTTCTTC | CASGLGSGNSYNEQFF
TRBJ2-7 | TRBV6-1 | . | . | TGTGCCAGCAGTGAACTTAGCTTTCAGTACGAGCAGTACTTC | CASSELSFQYEQYF
TRBJ2-7 | TRBV29-1 | TRBD2 | once | TGCAGCGTGAAGGGACTAGTGGGAGAATCCTACGAGCAGTACTTC | CSVKGLVGESYEQYF
TRBJ2-2 | TRBV19 | TRBD1 | . | TGTGCCAGTAGCCGGACAGGGGGCAACACCGGGGAGCTGTTTTTT | CASSRTGGNTGELFF
TRBJ2-1 | TRBV29-1 | TRBD1 | . | TGCAGCGTTCTCCGGAGTGACACAGGGGAGTTCTTC | CSVLRSDTGEFF
TRBJ2-2 | TRBV7-9 | . | few | TGTGCCAGCAGCTTAGTTTCCAGCACCGGGGAGCTGTTTTTT | CASSLVSSTGELFF